The 25 T cell receptor beta chains in this list originate from one sample, sequenced in a study of blood T cell repertoires in COVID-19. Libraries were prepared by immunoSEQ multiplex PCR; TCRdb keeps only in-frame clonotypes and omits some of them. The sample has 35,000 to 45,000 clones; about 90% are singletons. The sequenced sample consisted of peripheral blood. The source is a man in his forties or fifties with active COVID-19.

The chain recombines TRBV7-2 with TRBJ2-3, with D perhaps TRBD2 (6 bases). Per germline, CDR1 SGHTA and CDR2 FQGNSA. With 6 bases removed from V and 6 bases from J, the gap between germline ends came to 19 bases. The CDR3 is made up of 15 amino acids. CDR3 protein: CASRGASATLDTQYF. For the CDR3, the DNA is TGTGCCAGCAGAGGGGCTAGCGCTACACTTGATACGCAGTATTTT.

V and J are TRBV5-1 and TRBJ2-1; TRBD2 agrees at 12 bases. This CDR3 has 16 residues. V trimming: 4 bases; J trimming: 6 bases; junction bases outside the gene matches: 8. The germline CDR1 and CDR2 sequences are SGHRS and YFSETQ. CDR3 amino acids: CASSEASGRALNEQFF. The CDR3 DNA reads as TGCGCCAGCAGCGAAGCTAGCGGGAGGGCCCTCAATGAGCAGTTCTTC. Full variable domain (remainder filled in from reference TRBV5-1 and TRBJ2-1): KAGVTQTPRYLIKTRGQQVTLSCSPISGHRSVSWYQQTPGQGLQFLFEYFSETQRNKGNFPGRFSGRQFSNSRSEMNVSTLELGDSALYLCASSEASGRALNEQFFGPGTRLTVL.

This clone was recorded once. The chain has TRBV7-9 and TRBJ2-1, with 7 positions matching TRBD2. V was pared by 3 bases and J by 8 bases, with 4 bases of the junction left unmatched. The CDR3 sequence is 13 residues long. Germline assignment: CDR1 SEHNR and CDR2 FQNEAQ (reference sequence). The DNA of the CDR3 is TGTGCCAGCAGCTTGGGAGGGCTCGATGAGCAGTTCTTC. It yields the protein CASSLGGLDEQFF.

This chain connects TRBV5-4 to TRBJ2-3; possibly TRBD1 for D (7 bases). The V end was cut by 3 bases, the J end by 6 bases, with 17 bases between. The germline gives CDR1 SGHNT, CDR2 YYREEE (reference sequence). The CDR3 contains 15 residues. The DNA of the CDR3 is TGTGCCAGCAGCTCAGGGGGGTCAGTTCCCGATACGCAGTATTTT. It codes for CASSSGGSVPDTQYF.

J is TRBJ1-1 and V is TRBV28; possibly TRBD1 for D (6 bases). Trimming left V 7 bases short and J 2 bases short, with 14 bases between. CDR1 and CDR2 from the germline V gene are MDHEN and SYDVKM. The CDR3 loop spans 14 amino acids. In DNA form, the CDR3 reads TGTGCCAGCACCCTTCGGACAGCCAACACTGAAGCTTTCTTT. Translating it yields CASTLRTANTEAFF.

This clone has a single count. This chain connects TRBV28 to TRBJ1-1; D might be TRBD1 (6 bases). The germline V gene encodes CDR1 MDHEN and CDR2 SYDVKM. This CDR3 is built from 15 residues. Trimming removed 5 bases at V and 5 bases at J, with 18 bases between. CDR3 sequence reads: CASSLRQDKTTEAFF. The CDR3 DNA follows: TGTGCCAGCAGTCTTCGACAGGACAAAACTACTGAAGCTTTCTTT.

V is TRBV7-2 and J is TRBJ2-3, with 7 bases matching TRBD2. J gave up 4 bases and V 1 base, and 8 bases lay outside the gene matches. The CDR3 runs to 16 residues. Germline CDR1 SGHTA, CDR2 FQGNSA. The CDR3 loop reads CASSLDRGRRADTQYF. The CDR3 DNA is TGTGCCAGCAGCTTAGATCGCGGGAGAAGGGCAGATACGCAGTATTTT.

The V call is TRBV18, the J call TRBJ2-3, with D uncertain. This CDR3 is 13 amino acids long. V was clipped by 3 bases and J by 0 bases, with 4 bases between them. CDR1 and CDR2 (germline): KGHSH, LQKENI. The CDR3 sequence is CASSPLSTDTQYF. The CDR3 nucleotides are TGTGCCAGCTCACCCCTTAGCACAGATACGCAGTATTTT. The full variable domain, in which reference TRBV18 and TRBJ2-3 provide the parts outside the CDR3, is NAGVMQNPRHLVRRRGQEARLRCSPMKGHSHVYWYRQLPEEGLKFMVYLQKENIIDESGMPKERFSAEFPKEGPSILRIQQVVRGDSAAYFCASSPLSTDTQYFGPGTRLTVL.

The rearrangement joins TRBV28 to TRBJ1-4, with D unclear. The V gene lost 6 bases and the J gene lost 1 base, with 9 bases spanning the gap. Germline lookup yields CDR1 MDHEN and CDR2 SYDVKM. This CDR3 has 14 residues. This CDR3 is CASSRGGTNEKLFF. The CDR3 DNA reads as TGTGCCAGCAGCCGAGGTGGAACTAATGAAAAACTGTTTTTT.

The chain carries TRBV28 and TRBJ1-2; TRBD1 aligns across 7 bases. This CDR3 is built from 14 residues. CDR1 and CDR2 (germline): MDHEN, SYDVKM. V was pared by 7 bases and J by 3 bases, with 8 bases of the junction left unmatched. CDR3 DNA sequence: TGTGCCAGCAAACCTACAGGGGCCCACTATGGCTACACCTTC. It yields the protein CASKPTGAHYGYTF.

The genes are TRBV2 and TRBJ2-5; D unclear. Trimming shortened V by 4 bases and J by 1 base, and 10 bases separated the two germline ends. The CDR3 totals 14 residues. Looked up from germline, CDR1 is SNHLY and CDR2 is FYNNEI. CDR3 DNA sequence: TGTGCCAGCAGTGGTTCGTCCCTCCAAGAGACCCAGTACTTC. It yields the protein CASSGSSLQETQYF. Full variable domain (outside the CDR3, taken from reference TRBV2 and TRBJ2-5): EPEVTQTPSHQVTQMGQEVILRCVPISNHLYFYWYRQILGQKVEFLVSFYNNEISEKSEIFDDQFSVERPDGSNFTLKIRSTKLEDSAMYFCASSGSSLQETQYFGPGTRLLVL.

The chain links TRBV2 to TRBJ1-2; no definite D call. V lost 7 bases and J 6 bases, leaving 21 bases between the germline ends. There are 15 residues in the CDR3. The V gene's germline CDR1 is SNHLY and CDR2 FYNNEI. The CDR3: CASIQEQASRNGYTF. The CDR3 bases are TGTGCCAGCATCCAAGAGCAGGCCTCGAGAAATGGCTACACCTTC.

The genes are TRBV28 and TRBJ1-3; D ambiguous. The CDR3 loop spans 15 amino acids. Germline CDR1 and CDR2: MDHEN and SYDVKM. V was shortened by 2 bases and J by 3 bases, with 11 bases between the two germline ends. The chain's CDR3 is CASSLAEASGNTIYF. The CDR3 DNA reads as TGTGCCAGCAGTTTAGCAGAAGCTAGTGGAAACACCATATATTTT.

This chain connects TRBV29-1 to TRBJ1-2, with D possibly being TRBD1 (6 bases). V was pared by 7 bases and J by 3 bases, with 9 bases between. The germline gives CDR1 SQVTM, CDR2 ANQGSEA. The CDR3 runs 11 residues. The CDR3 DNA sequence: TGCAGCGGGGGGGCAGACTATGGCTACACCTTC. Translated: CSGGADYGYTF.

This clone was recorded once. This chain joins TRBV19 and TRBJ2-2, with D maybe TRBD1 (6 bases). Germline CDR1 and CDR2: LNHDA and SQIVND (reference sequence). The CDR3 sequence is 13 residues long. The germline V and J ends were trimmed by 2 bases and 6 bases, with 7 bases remaining between them. Here the CDR3 reads CASSINRAGELFF. Written as DNA, the CDR3 is TGTGCCAGTAGTATAAACAGGGCCGGGGAGCTGTTTTTT.

V and J are TRBV28 and TRBJ2-7; TRBD2 might be the D (6 bases). Per the germline V gene, CDR1 is MDHEN and CDR2 is SYDVKM. The CDR3 length is 14 residues. V gave up 10 bases and J gave up 5 bases, with 21 bases separating them. The CDR3 nucleotides are TGTGCCATCCAAGGTGGGGGGTCGACGGACGAGCAGTACTTC. This gives the protein CAIQGGGSTDEQYF.

The CDR3, as DNA: TGTGCCAGCAGCTCCCAAGACAGGGATCGGGAGACCCAGTACTTC. It translates to CASSSQDRDRETQYF. The chain links TRBV11-1 to TRBJ2-5; 7 bases align to TRBD1. Trimming cost V 4 bases and J 5 bases; bases outside gene matches: 10. Germline V lookup: CDR1 SGHAT, CDR2 FQDESV (reference sequence). The CDR3 runs 15 residues.

The chain employs TRBV5-1 and TRBJ2-7, with 7 nucleotides matching TRBD1. V shed 4 bases and J 2 bases; nucleotides not matched to a gene: 18. The germline CDR1 and CDR2 sequences are SGHRS and YFSETQ. There are 18 residues in the CDR3. The CDR3 protein is CASSHDPAVPGQTYEQYF. Written as DNA, the CDR3 is TGCGCCAGCAGCCACGATCCCGCAGTACCGGGACAGACCTACGAGCAGTACTTC.

The V gene is TRBV9, the J gene TRBJ2-3, with 7 bases identical to TRBD2. Germline-derived CDR1 and CDR2 are SGDLS and YYNGEE. The CDR3 is 15 residues long. Trimming took 7 bases from V and 8 from J; bases not matched to a gene: 16. CDR3 bases: TGTGCCAGCTCCAGAGGGTGGGAGGGCCAGCGTACGCAGTATTTT. Amino acids: CASSRGWEGQRTQYF. The full variable domain, with the rest looked up from reference TRBV9 and TRBJ2-3, is DSGVTQTPKHLITATGQRVTLRCSPRSGDLSVYWYQQSLDQGLQFLIQYYNGEERAKGNILERFSAQQFPDLHSELNLSSLELGDSALYFCASSRGWEGQRTQYFGPGTRLTVL.

The chain is built from TRBV5-8 and TRBJ2-1; 7 bases align to TRBD2. This CDR3 is built from 16 residues. Germline loops: CDR1 SGHTS, CDR2 YDEGEE. V was pared by 0 bases and J by 6 bases, with 9 bases of the junction left unmatched. The CDR3 sequence: CASSLGLGSGANEQFF. The CDR3 coding sequence is TGTGCCAGCAGCTTGGGACTAGGGAGCGGGGCCAATGAGCAGTTCTTC. The variable domain in full, with the rest retrieved from reference TRBV5-8 and TRBJ2-1, is EAGVTQSPTHLIKTRGQQATLRCSPISGHTSVYWYQQALGLGLQFLLWYDEGEERNRGNFPPRFSGRQFPNYSSELNVNALELEDSALYLCASSLGLGSGANEQFFGPGTRLTVL.

The rearrangement joins TRBV6-6 to TRBJ2-7; 13 positions agree with TRBD2. Trimming cost V 6 bases and J 5 bases; bases outside gene matches: 7. The CDR3 sequence is 15 residues long. CDR1 is MNHNY, CDR2 SVGAGI, per germline (reference sequence). The CDR3 is CASSRTSGSVDEQYF. In nucleotides, the CDR3 is TGTGCCAGCAGCCGGACTAGCGGGAGTGTCGACGAGCAGTACTTC.

V usage is TRBV12-5 and J usage is TRBJ1-5; 11 nucleotides line up with TRBD1. The CDR3 loop spans 18 amino acids. With V trimmed by 5 bases and J by 3 bases, 12 bases remained unmatched. CDR1 is LGHNT and CDR2 is FRNRAP in the germline V gene. CDR3 DNA sequence: TGTGCTAGTGGTCGCGACTGGACAGGGGGCCCAAACAATCAGCCCCAGCATTTT. Encoded protein: CASGRDWTGGPNNQPQHF. The full variable domain, completed using reference TRBV12-5 and TRBJ1-5, is DARVTQTPRHKVTEMGQEVTMRCQPILGHNTVFWYRQTMMQGLELLAYFRNRAPLDDSGMPKDRFSAEMPDATLATLKIQPSEPRDSAVYFCASGRDWTGGPNNQPQHFGDGTRLSIL.

This rearrangement joins TRBV6-2 or TRBV6-3 to TRBJ2-1; the D gene is possibly TRBD2 (6 bases). Germline values: CDR1 MNHEY, CDR2 SVGEGT. CDR3 length: 14 amino acids. V dropped 2 bases and J dropped 10 bases, with 15 bases sitting between them. This CDR3 reads CASSYTTSDREQFF. CDR3 sequence (DNA): TGTGCCAGCAGTTACACGACTAGTGATAGGGAGCAGTTCTTC.

J is TRBJ2-6 and V is TRBV19; TRBD1 agrees at 8 bases. The CDR3 is made up of 16 amino acids. Trimming at V came to 6 bases and at J to 6 bases, leaving 10 bases not matched to a gene. Germline-derived CDR1 and CDR2 are LNHDA and SQIVND (reference sequence). As DNA, the CDR3 is TGTGCCAGTAGCGGGGACAGGCGGCCCATGGCCAACGTCCTGACTTTC. This encodes CASSGDRRPMANVLTF.

The J gene is TRBJ2-3, the V gene TRBV24-1; D possibly corresponds to TRBD2 (5 bases). The germline V and J ends were trimmed by 4 bases and 5 bases, with 12 bases remaining between them. Germline V gives CDR1 KGHDR, CDR2 SFDVKD. The CDR3 length is 14 residues. CDR3 region: CATSDSDFKDTQYF. CDR3 DNA: TGTGCCACCAGTGACTCGGACTTTAAAGATACGCAGTATTTT.